This TCR beta chain comes out of a study of T-cell reconstitution after alpha-beta-depleted transplantation in children. This clonotype was counted at least ten times. Its cognate antigen is unknown. Unique molecular identifiers featured in how the TCRbeta library was prepared. Each CDR3 protein gets one entry after TCRdb re-called the PCR reads with MiXCR. The repertoire holds hundreds of thousands of distinct CDR3 sequences, with roughly a tenth as singletons. Whole-study findings and limits: After one year, T-cell counts and TCRbeta diversity mostly came from new T cells.

V dropped 5 bases and J dropped 12; count of bases not matched to a gene: 6. Germline values: CDR1 DFQATT, CDR2 SNEGSKA (reference sequence). This CDR3 has 11 amino acids. The receptor's source is a child younger than two with acute myeloid leukemia, due to receive a stem cell transplant. This chain joins TRBV20-1 and TRBJ2-1, with 8 bases that match TRBD2. Sequencing used PBMCs, obtained before TCRalphabeta/CD19-depleted stem cell transplant. CDR3 bases: TGCAGTGCTTCGGGGGGGGCAGGGCAGTTCTTC. Translation gives CSASGGAGQFF.